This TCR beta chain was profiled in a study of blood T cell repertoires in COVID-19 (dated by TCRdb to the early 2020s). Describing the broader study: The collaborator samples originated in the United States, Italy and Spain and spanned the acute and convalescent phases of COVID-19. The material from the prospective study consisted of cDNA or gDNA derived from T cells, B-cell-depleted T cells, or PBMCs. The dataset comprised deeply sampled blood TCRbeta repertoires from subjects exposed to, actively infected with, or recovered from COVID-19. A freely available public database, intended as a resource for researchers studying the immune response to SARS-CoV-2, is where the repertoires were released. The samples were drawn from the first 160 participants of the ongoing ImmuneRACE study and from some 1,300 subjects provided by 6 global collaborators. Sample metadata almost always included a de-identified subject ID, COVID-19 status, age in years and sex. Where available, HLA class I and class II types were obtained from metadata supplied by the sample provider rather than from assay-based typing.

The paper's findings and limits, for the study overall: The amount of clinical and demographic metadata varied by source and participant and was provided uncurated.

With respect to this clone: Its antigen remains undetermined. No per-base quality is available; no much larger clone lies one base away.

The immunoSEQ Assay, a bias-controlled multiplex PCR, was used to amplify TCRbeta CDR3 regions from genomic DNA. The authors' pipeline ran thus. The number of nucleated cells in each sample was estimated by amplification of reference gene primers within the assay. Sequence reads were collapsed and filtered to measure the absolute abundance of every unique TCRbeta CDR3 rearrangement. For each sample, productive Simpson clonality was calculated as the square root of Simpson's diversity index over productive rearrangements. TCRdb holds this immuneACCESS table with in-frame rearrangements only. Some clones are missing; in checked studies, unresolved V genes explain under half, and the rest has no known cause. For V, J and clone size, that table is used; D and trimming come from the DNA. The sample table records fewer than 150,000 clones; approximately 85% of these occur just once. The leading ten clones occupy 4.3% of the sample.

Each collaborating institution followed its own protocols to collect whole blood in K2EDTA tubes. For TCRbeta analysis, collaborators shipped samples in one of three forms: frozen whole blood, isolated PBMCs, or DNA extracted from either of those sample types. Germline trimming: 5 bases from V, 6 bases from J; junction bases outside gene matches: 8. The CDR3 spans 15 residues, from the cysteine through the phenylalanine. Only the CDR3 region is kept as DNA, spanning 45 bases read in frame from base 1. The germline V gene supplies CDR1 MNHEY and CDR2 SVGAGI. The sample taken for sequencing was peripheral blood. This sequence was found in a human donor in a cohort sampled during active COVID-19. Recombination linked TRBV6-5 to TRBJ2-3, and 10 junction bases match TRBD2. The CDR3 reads CASSPAGGPWDTQYF. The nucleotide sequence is TGTGCCAGCAGTCCAGCGGGGGGGCCGTGGGATACGCAGTATTTT.